The 8 T cell receptor beta chains reported below all come from one sample, sequenced in a study of metastatic and nonmetastatic thyroid tumors. With MiXCR, TCRdb reprocessed the PCR reads. The sample lists tens of thousands of clones; under 15% were seen once. Prior to thyroid surgery, none of the patients had received any treatment. Sequenced: blood. Receptor source: a female donor with papillary thyroid cancer or a benign thyroid nodule (not recorded which). Some clones in this sample may be carry-over from other donors' samples.

The chain combines TRBV6-2 or TRBV6-3 with TRBJ2-7; 9 positions match TRBD1. V lost 5 bases, J lost 2 bases, and 19 bases stayed unmatched. The germline CDR1 and CDR2 sequences are MNHEY and SVGEGT. The CDR3 sequence is 19 residues long. This CDR3 reads CASSLAGTGKIMATYEQYF. The CDR3 nucleotides are TGTGCCAGCAGTCTGGCCGGGACAGGGAAAATTATGGCTACCTACGAGCAGTACTTC.

The chain links TRBV30 to TRBJ2-7; D remains ambiguous. V lost 3 bases and J 0 bases, leaving 15 bases between the germline ends. Per the germline V gene, CDR1 is GTSNPN and CDR2 is SVGIG (reference sequence). The CDR3 spans 15 residues. The CDR3 protein is CAWRSSAVSSYEQYF. For the CDR3, the DNA is TGTGCCTGGAGGTCCAGCGCGGTTAGCTCCTACGAGCAGTACTTC.

This clone was seen only a few times. A single base separates this from a much larger clone, so it may be a read error. Other DNA sequences of this sample code for an identical CDR3. The chain couples TRBV4-2 to TRBJ1-2, with D maybe TRBD1 (5 bases). Per germline, CDR1 LGHNA and CDR2 YNFKEQ. The CDR3 runs 14 residues. CDR3: CASSQESYRRPYTF. In nucleotides, the CDR3 is TGTGCCAGTAGCCAAGAATCGTACAGGCGGCCCTACACCTTC.

This clone has at least ten counts. The chain recombines TRBV19 with TRBJ1-5; 9 bases fit TRBD1. Germline V gene lookup returns CDR1 LNHDA and CDR2 SQIVND (reference sequence). After removal of 6 bases from V and 1 base from J, the junction contained 1 base not matched to a gene. The CDR3 totals 14 residues. The CDR3 region is CASRQGASNQPQHF. The CDR3, as DNA: TGTGCCAGTAGACAGGGGGCAAGCAATCAGCCCCAGCATTTT.

Notes on this clone: A much more abundant neighbour one base away suggests this may be a read error. This chain uses TRBV20-1 with TRBJ2-1; perhaps TRBD2 as D (5 bases). CDR1 and CDR2 from the germline V gene are DFQATT and SNEGSKA (reference sequence). The germline V and J ends were trimmed by 2 bases and 9 bases, with 11 bases remaining between them. This CDR3 is built from 12 residues. CDR3: CSARWGAGEQFF. The CDR3 bases are TGCAGTGCTAGATGGGGAGCCGGTGAGCAGTTCTTC.

This clone was detected only a few times. The V gene is TRBV5-1, the J gene TRBJ1-1; 7 nucleotides align to TRBD1. The germline CDR1 and CDR2 sequences are SGHRS and YFSETQ. The CDR3 has 11 residues. V gave up 3 bases and J gave up 10 bases; unmatched junction bases: 3. In DNA, the CDR3 is TGCGCCAGCAGCTCCCGACAGGGAGCTTTCTTT. It encodes CASSSRQGAFF.

The sample holds many counts of this clone. This chain uses TRBV9 with TRBJ2-7; tentatively, D is TRBD1 (7 bases). V lost 0 bases, J lost 2 bases, and 15 bases lay in between. The CDR3 spans 16 residues. CDR1 is SGDLS and CDR2 is YYNGEE in the germline V gene. CDR3 nucleotide sequence: TGTGCCAGCAGCGTAGGGAGGGGGACAGAGCCCTACGAGCAGTACTTC. Its protein product is CASSVGRGTEPYEQYF.

This clone was counted a few times. Compared with germline, one end of the junction differs, possibly owing to a read error. This chain uses TRBV12-3 or TRBV12-4 with TRBJ2-7, with D tentatively TRBD1 (6 bases). CDR3 length: 14 amino acids. Written as DNA, the CDR3 is TGTGCCAGCAGTTTCCAGGGGAGTATCTACGAGCACTACTTC. Amino acid sequence: CASSFQGSIYEHYF.